This section outlines one T cell receptor (beta chain) sequence together with its context. In its sample, this clone was seen once. No cognate antigen has been identified for it. Per-base qualities were not stored, and no clone one base away is much larger. Whole blood was collected in K2EDTA tubes by collaborating institutions according to the institutions' own protocols. For TCRbeta analysis, collaborators shipped samples as frozen whole blood, isolated PBMCs, or DNA extracted from either of those sample types. TCRbeta CDR3 regions were amplified from genomic DNA using the immunoSEQ Assay, a bias-controlled multiplex PCR. Under the source paper's analysis protocol: Within the assay, amplification of reference gene primers was used to estimate how many nucleated cells each sample contained. Sequence reads were collapsed and filtered to measure the absolute abundance of every unique TCRbeta CDR3 rearrangement. For each sample, productive Simpson clonality was calculated as the square root of Simpson's diversity index across productive rearrangements. As stored in TCRdb, this immuneACCESS dataset retains in-frame rearrangements with V and J assigned. A fraction of the clones does not appear; measured against another copy, unresolved V genes explain less than half of the discrepancy, and the remainder lacks a known reason. The V and J calls and clone size were taken over from that table, and D and trimming were inferred from the DNA. Here the sample has some 670,000 clones; around 89% occur a single time. The ten largest account for over 0.2% of the sample.

The source of the sample is a study of blood T cell repertoires in COVID-19 (TCRdb year 2020). For the study in its entirety: Collaborator samples came from the United States, Italy and Spain and covered acute and convalescent phases of COVID-19. The material from the prospective study consisted of cDNA or gDNA derived from T cells, B-cell-depleted T cells, or PBMCs. Subjects who had been exposed to COVID-19, were actively infected with it, or had recovered from it provided the deeply sampled blood TCRbeta repertoires that made up the dataset. The repertoires were released in a freely available public database meant as a resource for research on the immune response to SARS-CoV-2. Samples came from the ongoing ImmuneRACE study (first 160 participants) plus 1,254 subjects from 6 global collaborators. The sample metadata nearly always contained a de-identified subject ID, COVID-19 status, age in years and sex. Where available, HLA class I and class II types were obtained from metadata supplied by the sample provider rather than from assay-based typing. General findings and caveats noted by the study authors: The quantity of clinical and demographic metadata differed by source and by participant and was supplied without curation.

Reading the germline V gene gives CDR1 SGHTA and CDR2 FQGTGA. The CDR3 holds 13 amino acids from the cysteine to the phenylalanine. Of the read, only the CDR3 DNA is kept; its 39 bases are in frame from base 1. V and J lose 6 bases and 8 bases, and a span of 14 bases separates them. The rearranged chain carries TRBV7-3 and TRBJ2-1; the D gene lacks a confident call. Sequencing was carried out using peripheral blood. This TCR derives from a woman between 18 and 30 years old with acute or convalescent COVID-19. The nucleotides read TGTGCCAGCAGACTAAGCACTGGCTATGAGCAGTTCTTC. The resulting protein is CASRLSTGYEQFF. The entire variable domain, with the stretches around the CDR3 drawn from the reference TRBV7-3 and TRBJ2-1 proteins, is GAGVSQTPSNKVTEKGKYVELRCDPISGHTALYWYRQSLGQGPEFLIYFQGTGAADDSGLPNDRFFAVRPEGSVSTLKIQRTERGDSAVYLCASRLSTGYEQFFGPGTRLTVL.